This T cell receptor beta chain was identified in a study of T-cell reconstitution after alpha-beta-depleted transplantation in children listed by TCRdb under 2016. Context from the whole study: Using TCR repertoire profiling, the study quantitatively followed how T-cell immune reconstitution unfolded in children after TCRalphabeta/CD19-depleted allogeneic hematopoietic cell transplantation.

This clonotype occurred a few times. Its antigen has not been determined. Base qualities are not provided; no much larger clone lies one nucleotide away. CDR1 and CDR2, per the germline V gene (reference sequence), are DFQATT and SNEGSKA. Taken from cysteine to phenylalanine, the CDR3 has 17 residues. CDR3 DNA only is kept here, 51 bases in frame from base 1. Relative to germline, V is missing 6 bases and J is missing 7 bases, with 17 bases of the junction outside any gene match. Libraries were built with PCR. Sequencing relied on an Illumina HiSeq 2500. TCR libraries were prepared with molecular barcoding, using unique molecular identifiers to normalize TCRbeta repertoire quantification. The raw public data were reprocessed by TCRdb itself: fastp quality trimming at Q25, MiXCR clonotype calling, in-frame beta chains only. Merged by CDR3 protein, the rows form single entries marked with the most common genes and DNA. Within this sample are some 590,000 distinct CDR3 sequences, with about 10% of them counted one time only. 4% of the sample rests with the top ten.

This sample comprised PBMCs from the stem cell graft donor, obtained from the stem cell graft. The chain uses TRBV20-1 and TRBJ2-7; 14 central bases correspond to TRBD2. This TCR derives from a human donor who donated a stem cell graft to a child with acute myeloid leukemia. The encoded CDR3 is CSASAPAAGTSGREQYF. The nucleotide sequence reads TGCAGTGCCTCTGCGCCCGCGGCCGGGACTAGCGGGAGAGAGCAGTACTTC.